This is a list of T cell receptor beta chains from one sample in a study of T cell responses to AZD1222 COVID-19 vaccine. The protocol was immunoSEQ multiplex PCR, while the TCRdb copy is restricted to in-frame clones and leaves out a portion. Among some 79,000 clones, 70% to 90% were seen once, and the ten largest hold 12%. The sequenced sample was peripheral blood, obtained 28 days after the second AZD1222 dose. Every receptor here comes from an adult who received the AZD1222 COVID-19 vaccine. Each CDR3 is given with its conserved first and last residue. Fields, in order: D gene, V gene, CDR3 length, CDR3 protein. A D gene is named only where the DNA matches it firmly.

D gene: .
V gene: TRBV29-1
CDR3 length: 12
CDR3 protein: CSVDPVRETQYF

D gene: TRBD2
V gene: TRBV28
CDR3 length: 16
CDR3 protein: CASSSSGTSGSYEQFF

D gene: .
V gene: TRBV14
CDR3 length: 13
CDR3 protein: CASRGATSETQYF

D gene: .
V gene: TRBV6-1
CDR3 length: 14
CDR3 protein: CASSELMGNTEAFF

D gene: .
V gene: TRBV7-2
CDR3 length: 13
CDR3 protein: CASSFQGGAPLHF

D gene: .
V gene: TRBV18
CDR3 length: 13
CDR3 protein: CASSPRGGAEAFF

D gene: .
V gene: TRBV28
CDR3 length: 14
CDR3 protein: CASSLGQSLEKLFF

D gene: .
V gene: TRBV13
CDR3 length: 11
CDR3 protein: CASSLGREAFF

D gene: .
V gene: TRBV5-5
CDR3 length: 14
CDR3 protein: CASSLETANSPLHF

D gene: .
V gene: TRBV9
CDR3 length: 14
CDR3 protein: CASSAPRGPETQYF